These 28 T cell receptor beta chains originate from one sample sequenced in a study of shared clonotypes between healthy human individuals. Generated by immunoSEQ multiplex PCR, the TCRdb table keeps only in-frame clones and is missing some. The repertoire holds 950,000 to 1,300,000 clones, with roughly 80% as singletons. The sequenced material came from memory CD4+ T cells sorted from blood. Noted subset: CD45RA-negative fraction. All receptors come from a young man in good health.

The rearrangement links TRBV9 to TRBJ1-3, with D unclear. V gave up 3 bases and J gave up 2 bases, with 6 bases separating them. The CDR3 has 13 residues. Germline loops: CDR1 SGDLS, CDR2 YYNGEE. CDR3 DNA: TGTGCCAGCAGCGCTCCAGCTGGAAACACCATATATTTT. Its translation is CASSAPAGNTIYF. Complete variable domain (other parts from reference TRBV9 and TRBJ1-3): DSGVTQTPKHLITATGQRVTLRCSPRSGDLSVYWYQQSLDQGLQFLIQYYNGEERAKGNILERFSAQQFPDLHSELNLSSLELGDSALYFCASSAPAGNTIYFGEGSWLTVV.

The rearrangement uses TRBV5-1 and TRBJ1-1; maybe TRBD1 (6 bases). This CDR3 is 17 amino acids long. The V gene lost 1 base and the J gene lost 3 bases, with 19 bases spanning the gap. The V gene's germline CDR1 is SGHRS and CDR2 YFSETQ. The CDR3 nucleotides are TGCGCCAGCAGCTTGATGGGGGGCCGGTCCGGGGACACTGAAGCTTTCTTT. Encoded protein: CASSLMGGRSGDTEAFF.

The CDR3 loop reads CASSTTGLGYNEQFF. DNA for the CDR3: TGTGCCAGCAGTACCACAGGGTTGGGCTACAATGAGCAGTTCTTC. The chain is built from TRBV11-2 and TRBJ2-1; the D gene is possibly TRBD1 (6 bases). CDR1 and CDR2 from the germline V gene are SGHAT and FQNNGV. V was trimmed by 6 bases and J by 3 bases, leaving 15 bases between them. The CDR3 length is 15 residues.

The chain links TRBV29-1 to TRBJ2-1; no clear D gene. Germline values: CDR1 SQVTM, CDR2 ANQGSEA. The CDR3 has 16 amino acids. V was shortened by 3 bases and J by 0 bases, with 15 bases between the two germline ends. The DNA for the CDR3 is TGCAGCGTTGAGCCCGCCCAGCGAAGCTCCTACAATGAGCAGTTCTTC. Translation gives CSVEPAQRSSYNEQFF.

This chain uses TRBV30 with TRBJ2-7; 7 positions match TRBD2. From germline, CDR1 is GTSNPN and CDR2 SVGIG (reference sequence). The V segment lost 2 bases and the J segment 1 base; nucleotides outside the gene matches: 8. The CDR3 length is 15 residues. CDR3: CAWSTTGRASYEQYF. CDR3 coding DNA: TGTGCCTGGAGTACCACGGGGAGGGCGTCCTACGAGCAGTACTTC.

The chain recombines TRBV11-3 with TRBJ1-4, with D uncertain. V lost 4 bases to trimming and J lost 8 bases, with 11 bases between them. Per the germline V gene, CDR1 is SGHNT and CDR2 is YENEEA. The CDR3 has 13 residues. The CDR3 bases are TGTGCCAGCAGCTCCCCCCCCGAAGAAAAACTGTTTTTT. Translating gives CASSSPPEEKLFF.

As to this clone: The same CDR3 also results from other DNA sequences found in this sample. This chain links TRBV10-2 with TRBJ1-1; the D is unclear. Germline values: CDR1 WSHSY, CDR2 SAAADI. V gave up 0 bases and J gave up 1 base, with 6 bases separating them. CDR3 length: 14 residues. As DNA, the CDR3 is TGCGCCAGCAGTGAGTCGGTGGGGAACACTGAAGCTTTCTTT. This codes for CASSESVGNTEAFF.

This clone was seen only a few times. V usage is TRBV5-1 and J usage is TRBJ2-1, with 13 bases identical to TRBD2. This CDR3 comprises 19 residues. Germline-derived CDR1 and CDR2 are SGHRS and YFSETQ. V was pared by 3 bases and J by 0 bases, with 9 bases of the junction left unmatched. CDR3 sequence (DNA): TGCGCCAGCAGCTCCCACGGGACTAGCGGGATGAGCTCCTACAATGAGCAGTTCTTC. Translated, it gives CASSSHGTSGMSSYNEQFF.

This clone was seen a handful of times. The chain combines TRBV5-8 with TRBJ1-6; 8 bases map to TRBD1. Germline CDR1 SGHTS, CDR2 YDEGEE. The CDR3 covers 14 residues. V was pared by 4 bases and J by 5 bases, with 2 bases of the junction left unmatched. This chain's CDR3 is CASSPDRDNSPLHF. The DNA of the CDR3 is TGTGCCAGCAGCCCGGACAGGGATAATTCACCCCTCCACTTT. The whole variable domain, remainder taken from reference TRBV5-8 and TRBJ1-6, is EAGVTQSPTHLIKTRGQQATLRCSPISGHTSVYWYQQALGLGLQFLLWYDEGEERNRGNFPPRFSGRQFPNYSSELNVNALELEDSALYLCASSPDRDNSPLHFGNGTRLTVT.

This clone was recorded a few times. V usage is TRBV11-3 and J usage is TRBJ2-3, with 7 bases lining up with TRBD1. CDR3 length: 16 residues. Germline V gene lookup returns CDR1 SGHNT and CDR2 YENEEA. J was trimmed by 2 bases and V by 1 base; bases with no gene match: 6. The CDR3 DNA reads as TGTGCCAGCAGCTTAGGGGTAACAGGGGCCACAGATACGCAGTATTTT. This gives the protein CASSLGVTGATDTQYF.

This clone was detected only a few times. The J gene is TRBJ2-3, the V gene TRBV5-1, with D perhaps matching TRBD1 (5 bases). The CDR3 sequence is 13 residues long. Trimming removed 8 bases from V and 1 base from J, with 11 bases in between. Germline V lookup: CDR1 SGHRS, CDR2 YFSETQ. CDR3 DNA sequence: TGCGCCAGTCAGGGCGACCGCACAGATACGCAGTATTTT. Its protein product is CASQGDRTDTQYF.

The chain joins TRBV2 to TRBJ1-2; D is uncertain. The CDR3 spans 12 residues. Between the trimmed V and J ends, which lost 8 bases and 2 bases, there was a span of 9 bases. Germline CDR1 SNHLY, CDR2 FYNNEI. CDR3: CASRRPNYGYTF. CDR3 nucleotide sequence: TGTGCCAGCCGACGCCCGAACTATGGCTACACCTTC.

CDR3: CSVEGSLGVMNTEAFF. The CDR3 nucleotides read TGCAGCGTTGAAGGTTCCCTGGGGGTAATGAACACTGAAGCTTTCTTT. The gene calls are TRBV29-1 and TRBJ1-1, with a tentative D call TRBD1 (5 bases). V was cut by 1 base and J by 0 bases, with 15 bases left in between. This CDR3 is built from 16 residues. Germline V gives CDR1 SQVTM, CDR2 ANQGSEA. The full variable domain, in which reference TRBV29-1 and TRBJ1-1 provide the parts outside the CDR3, is SAVISQKPSRDICQRGTSLTIQCQVDSQVTMMFWYRQQPGQSLTLIATANQGSEATYESGFVIDKFPISRPNLTFSTLTVSNMSPEDSSIYLCSVEGSLGVMNTEAFFGQGTRLTVV.

Remarks on this clone: The same CDR3 can be traced to other DNA sequences in this sample. The rearrangement uses TRBV9 and TRBJ2-3; TRBD2 is a possible D gene (7 bases). CDR1 and CDR2 (germline): SGDLS, YYNGEE. V was clipped by 2 bases and J by 4 bases, with 17 bases between them. The CDR3 covers 16 residues. The CDR3 DNA follows: TGTGCCAGCAGCGTGGGCGGGGGCGAGGGGGCAGATACGCAGTATTTT. Encoded protein: CASSVGGGEGADTQYF.

V usage is TRBV11-2 and J usage is TRBJ2-7, with TRBD2 matching over 8 bases. From germline, CDR1 is SGHAT and CDR2 FQNNGV. The CDR3 covers 14 residues. V lost 5 bases and J lost 6; bases outside the gene matches: 9. Here the CDR3 DNA reads TGTGCCAGCAGCCGGCTTATTGGGACTAGCGAGCAGTACTTC. This codes for CASSRLIGTSEQYF.

This CDR3 reads CASRAANYGYTF. The CDR3 bases are TGTGCCAGTAGGGCAGCTAACTATGGCTACACCTTC. The V call is TRBV19, the J call TRBJ1-2; D is unresolved. V was clipped by 6 bases and J by 0 bases, with 5 bases between them. This CDR3 is 12 amino acids long. The germline V gene has CDR1 LNHDA and CDR2 SQIVND (reference sequence).

The gene calls are TRBV5-1 and TRBJ2-1; TRBD2 aligns across 7 bases. CDR3 size: 16 residues. Per germline, CDR1 SGHRS and CDR2 YFSETQ. The ends lost 3 bases at V and 2 bases at J; junction bases unmatched: 8. The CDR3 sequence is CASSSRAGPTYNEQFF. Written as DNA, the CDR3 is TGCGCCAGCAGCTCCAGAGCGGGGCCGACCTACAATGAGCAGTTCTTC. Full variable domain (outside the CDR3, taken from reference TRBV5-1 and TRBJ2-1): KAGVTQTPRYLIKTRGQQVTLSCSPISGHRSVSWYQQTPGQGLQFLFEYFSETQRNKGNFPGRFSGRQFSNSRSEMNVSTLELGDSALYLCASSSRAGPTYNEQFFGPGTRLTVL.

This chain uses TRBV5-6 with TRBJ2-4, with 9 positions matching TRBD2. CDR3 length equals 17 residues. V lost 0 bases and J lost 1; bases outside the gene matches: 5. Germline loops: CDR1 SGHDT, CDR2 YYEEEE. Here the CDR3 DNA reads TGTGCCAGCAGCTTGGTCGTTAGCGGGAGTGCCAAAAACATTCAGTACTTC. Its translation: CASSLVVSGSAKNIQYF.

The chain carries TRBV5-1 and TRBJ2-3; 10 nucleotides match TRBD1. Germline V gene data show CDR1 as SGHRS and CDR2 as YFSETQ. The J segment lost 2 bases and the V segment lost 2 bases, leaving 5 bases of the junction unmatched. This CDR3 region has 16 residues. The CDR3 loop is CASSLTGTGVTDTQYF. The CDR3 bases are TGCGCCAGCAGCTTAACCGGGACAGGGGTCACAGATACGCAGTATTTT.

CDR3 nucleotide sequence: TGTGCCAGCAGCTTTAGTTCCATTTTCGCCTACAATGAGCAGTTCTTC. Residues: CASSFSSIFAYNEQFF. The V call is TRBV7-8, the J call TRBJ2-1; D gene uncertain. The CDR3 is made up of 16 amino acids. Germline V gives CDR1 SGHVS, CDR2 FQNEAQ. Trimming left V 3 bases short and J 2 bases short, with 14 bases between.

V is TRBV9 and J is TRBJ1-2, with D hard to call. V shed 0 bases and J shed 2 bases, with 8 bases lying between them. The CDR3 loop spans 14 amino acids. The germline V gene has CDR1 SGDLS and CDR2 YYNGEE. The CDR3 nucleotides are TGTGCCAGCAGCGTAGACGACGGAAACTATGGCTACACCTTC. Protein product: CASSVDDGNYGYTF.

J is TRBJ2-3 and V is TRBV5-5; no firm D call. CDR1 SGHKS and CDR2 YYEKEE come from the germline V gene (reference sequence). The CDR3 sequence is 15 residues long. V lost 2 bases and J lost 0, with 10 bases in between. CDR3 bases: TGTGCCAGCAGCTTTTCCCCCGGAAGCACAGATACGCAGTATTTT. It translates to CASSFSPGSTDTQYF.

As concerns this clone: The identical CDR3 is also encoded by other nucleotide sequences in the sample. The J gene is TRBJ1-2, the V gene TRBV14; TRBD1 might be the D (5 bases). Germline values: CDR1 SGHDN, CDR2 FVKESK. Trimming left V 4 bases short and J 2 bases short, with 14 bases between. The length of the CDR3 is 15 residues. The DNA for the CDR3 is TGTGCCAGCAGCCCCGGCGGGGGGACCAACTATGGCTACACCTTC. Residues: CASSPGGGTNYGYTF.

The gene calls are TRBV7-8 and TRBJ1-2; weak D call: TRBD1 (6 bases). The germline V gene encodes CDR1 SGHVS and CDR2 FQNEAQ. The ends were cut back, 1 base at V and 3 bases at J, with 6 bases in the middle. The CDR3 spans 13 residues. The CDR3 loop reads CASSLGTDYGYTF. The CDR3 nucleotides are TGTGCCAGCAGCTTAGGGACAGACTATGGCTACACCTTC.

CDR3 protein: CAIRGRGYEQYF. CDR3 DNA: TGTGCCATCCGGGGTCGAGGCTACGAGCAGTACTTC. V is TRBV28 and J is TRBJ2-7; D is perhaps TRBD2 (5 bases). The CDR3 runs to 12 residues. Trimming removed 10 bases from V and 3 bases from J, with 13 bases in between. In germline, CDR1 is MDHEN, CDR2 SYDVKM.

This chain connects TRBV6-5 to TRBJ2-7; the D gene is possibly TRBD1 (6 bases). Germline CDR1 is MNHEY and CDR2 is SVGAGI. The germline V and J ends were trimmed by 0 bases and 4 bases, with 13 bases remaining between them. The CDR3 loop spans 15 amino acids. This chain's CDR3 is CASSYSRGRGYEQYF. CDR3 DNA sequence: TGTGCCAGCAGTTACTCCAGGGGAAGGGGATACGAGCAGTACTTC.

This clone appeared a single time. V usage is TRBV9 and J usage is TRBJ1-2; 7 bases are a match to TRBD1. The trim removed 4 bases at V and 1 base at J, leaving 10 bases unmatched. The CDR3 is 16 residues long. Germline V gives CDR1 SGDLS, CDR2 YYNGEE. Here the CDR3 DNA reads TGTGCCAGCAGCCTTTGGGACAGTCAATTTAACTATGGCTACACCTTC. Its translation is CASSLWDSQFNYGYTF.

This clone was observed a handful of times. The gene calls are TRBV7-2 and TRBJ1-1; D possibly corresponds to TRBD1 (5 bases). V lost 1 base to trimming and J lost 0 bases, with 9 bases between them. Per germline, CDR1 SGHTA and CDR2 FQGNSA. The CDR3 sequence is 15 residues long. The chain's CDR3 is CASSLVSGLNTEAFF. The CDR3 region has the DNA TGTGCCAGCAGCTTAGTTTCAGGGCTGAACACTGAAGCTTTCTTT.